This entry lists 3 T cell receptor beta chains sequenced from one sample in a study of T-cell memory formation after mild COVID-19. From the 5' RACE reads, TCRdb called clonotypes with MiXCR, one entry per CDR3 protein. The sample carries roughly 620,000 distinct CDR3 sequences, approximately 18% recorded once. Sequencing was carried out using PBMCs or a T cell subset sorted from them (not recorded which). All receptors come from an adult woman who had mild COVID-19 (a few samples of this study predate the infection). Cell type and time point are not known.

The V and J genes are TRBV5-1 and TRBJ2-1; tentatively, D is TRBD1 (6 bases). Germline V gene data show CDR1 as SGHRS and CDR2 as YFSETQ. This CDR3 comprises 15 residues. V shed 0 bases and J shed 6 bases, with 13 bases lying between them. For the CDR3, the DNA is TGCGCCAGCAGCTTGGTTCCAGGGGCCTTCAATGAGCAGTTCTTC. Translating gives CASSLVPGAFNEQFF.

This clonotype was seen repeatedly, ten times or more. CDR3 sequence (DNA): TGTGCCAGCAGCCCGAGCCGGGACACAGATACGCAGTATTTT. Encoded protein: CASSPSRDTDTQYF. The rearrangement uses TRBV7-3 and TRBJ2-3; possibly TRBD2 for D (5 bases). V lost 5 bases, J lost 2 bases, and 11 bases lay in between. CDR3 length: 14 residues. Germline CDR1 and CDR2: SGHTA and FQGTGA.

The genes are TRBV6-4 and TRBJ2-3, with 9 positions matching TRBD1. The germline V gene encodes CDR1 MRHNA and CDR2 SNTAGT. This CDR3 region has 17 residues. Germline trimming cut 6 bases from V and 5 bases from J; bases unmatched to any gene: 15. In DNA form, the CDR3 reads TGTGCCAGCAGGACAGGGGGATGGCCCCCCCCCGTAGATACGCAGTATTTT. Translation gives CASRTGGWPPPVDTQYF.